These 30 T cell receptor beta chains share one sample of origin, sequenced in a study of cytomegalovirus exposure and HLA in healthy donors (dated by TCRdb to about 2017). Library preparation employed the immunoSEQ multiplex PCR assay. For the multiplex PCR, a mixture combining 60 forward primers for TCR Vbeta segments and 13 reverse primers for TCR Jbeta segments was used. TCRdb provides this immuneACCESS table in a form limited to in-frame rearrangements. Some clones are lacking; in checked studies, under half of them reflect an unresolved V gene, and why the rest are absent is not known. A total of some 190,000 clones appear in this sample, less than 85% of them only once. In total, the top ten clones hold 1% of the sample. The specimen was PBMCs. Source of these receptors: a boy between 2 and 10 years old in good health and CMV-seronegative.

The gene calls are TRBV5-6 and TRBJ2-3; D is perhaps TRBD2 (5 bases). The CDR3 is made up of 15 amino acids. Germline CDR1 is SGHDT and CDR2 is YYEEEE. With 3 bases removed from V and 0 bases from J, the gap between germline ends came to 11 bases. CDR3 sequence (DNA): TGTGCCAGCAGCTCTCCGGGAAATAGCACAGATACGCAGTATTTT. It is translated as CASSSPGNSTDTQYF.

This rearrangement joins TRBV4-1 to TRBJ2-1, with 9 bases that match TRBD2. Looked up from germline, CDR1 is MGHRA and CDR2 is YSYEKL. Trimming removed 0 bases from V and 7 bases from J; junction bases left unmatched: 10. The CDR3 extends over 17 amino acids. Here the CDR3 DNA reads TGCGCCAGCAGCCAAGAATTTCGGGCAGCGGGAGGAAATGAGCAGTTCTTC. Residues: CASSQEFRAAGGNEQFF.

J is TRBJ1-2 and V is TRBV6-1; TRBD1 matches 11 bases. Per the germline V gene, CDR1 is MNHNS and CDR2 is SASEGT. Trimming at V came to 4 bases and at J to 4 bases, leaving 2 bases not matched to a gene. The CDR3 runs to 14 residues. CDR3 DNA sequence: TGTGCCAGCAGTGGGACAGGGGGCGCCTATGGCTACACCTTC. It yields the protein CASSGTGGAYGYTF.

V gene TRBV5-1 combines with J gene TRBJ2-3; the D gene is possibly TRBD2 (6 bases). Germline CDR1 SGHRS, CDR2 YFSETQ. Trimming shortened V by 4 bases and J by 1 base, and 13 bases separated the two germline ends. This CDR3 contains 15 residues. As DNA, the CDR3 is TGCGCCAGCAGCAATGGCGGGGATCGCACAGATACGCAGTATTTT. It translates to CASSNGGDRTDTQYF.

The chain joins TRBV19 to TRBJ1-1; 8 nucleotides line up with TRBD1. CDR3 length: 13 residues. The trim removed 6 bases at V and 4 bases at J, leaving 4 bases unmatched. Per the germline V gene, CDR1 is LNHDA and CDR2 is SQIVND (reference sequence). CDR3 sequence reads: CASRRTGLTEAFF. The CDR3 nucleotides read TGTGCCAGTAGGCGGACAGGGCTCACTGAAGCTTTCTTT.

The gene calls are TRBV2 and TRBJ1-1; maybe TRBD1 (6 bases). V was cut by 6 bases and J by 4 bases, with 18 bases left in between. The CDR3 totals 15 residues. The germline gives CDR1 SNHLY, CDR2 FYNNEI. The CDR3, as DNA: TGTGCCAGCAGAAGCCAACAGGGTATTAGCACTGAAGCTTTCTTT. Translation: CASRSQQGISTEAFF.

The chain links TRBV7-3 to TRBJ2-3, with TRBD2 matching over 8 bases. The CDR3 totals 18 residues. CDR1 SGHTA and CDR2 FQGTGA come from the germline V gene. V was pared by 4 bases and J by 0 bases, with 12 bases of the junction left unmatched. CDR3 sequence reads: CASSSGLAGPFSTDTQYF. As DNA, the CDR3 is TGTGCCAGCAGCTCGGGGCTAGCGGGTCCGTTTAGCACAGATACGCAGTATTTT.

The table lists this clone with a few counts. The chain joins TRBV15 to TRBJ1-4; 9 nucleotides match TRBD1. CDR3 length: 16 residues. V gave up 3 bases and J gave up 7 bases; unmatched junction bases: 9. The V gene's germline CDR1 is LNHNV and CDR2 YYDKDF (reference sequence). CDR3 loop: CATSSPQGAHVEKLFF. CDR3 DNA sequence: TGTGCCACCAGCAGTCCACAGGGGGCACACGTTGAAAAACTGTTTTTT.

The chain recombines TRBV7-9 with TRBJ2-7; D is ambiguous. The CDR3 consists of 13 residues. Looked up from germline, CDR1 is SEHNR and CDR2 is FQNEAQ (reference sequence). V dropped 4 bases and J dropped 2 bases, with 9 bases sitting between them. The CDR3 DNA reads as TGTGCCAGCAGCTCCAGGTTCCCCTACGAGCAGTACTTC. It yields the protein CASSSRFPYEQYF.

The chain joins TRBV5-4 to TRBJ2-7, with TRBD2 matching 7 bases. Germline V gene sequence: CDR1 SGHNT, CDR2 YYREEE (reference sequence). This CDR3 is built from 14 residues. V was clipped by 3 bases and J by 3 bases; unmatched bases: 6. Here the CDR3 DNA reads TGTGCCAGCAGCTCGGGCGGGGGTTACTACGAGCAGTACGTC. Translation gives CASSSGGGYYEQYV.

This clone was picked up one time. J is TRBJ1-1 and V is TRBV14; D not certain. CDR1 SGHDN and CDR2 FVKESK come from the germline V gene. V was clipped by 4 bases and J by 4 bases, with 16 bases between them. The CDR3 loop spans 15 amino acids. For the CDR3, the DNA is TGTGCCAGCAGCCGCAGCGGGGTTCGAGGCACTGAAGCTTTCTTT. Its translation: CASSRSGVRGTEAFF.

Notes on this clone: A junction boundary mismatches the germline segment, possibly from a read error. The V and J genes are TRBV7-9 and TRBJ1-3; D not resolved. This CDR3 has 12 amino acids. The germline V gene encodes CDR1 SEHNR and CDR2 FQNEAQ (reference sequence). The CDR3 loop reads CSSSLSGNTIYF. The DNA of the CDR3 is TGTTCCAGCAGCCTCTCTGGAAACACCATATATTTT.

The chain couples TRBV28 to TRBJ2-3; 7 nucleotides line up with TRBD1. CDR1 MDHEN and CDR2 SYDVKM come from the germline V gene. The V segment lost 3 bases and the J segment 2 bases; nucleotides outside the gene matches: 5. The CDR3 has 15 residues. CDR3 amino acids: CASSFPTGSTDTQYF. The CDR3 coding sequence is TGTGCCAGCAGTTTCCCGACAGGGTCCACAGATACGCAGTATTTT.

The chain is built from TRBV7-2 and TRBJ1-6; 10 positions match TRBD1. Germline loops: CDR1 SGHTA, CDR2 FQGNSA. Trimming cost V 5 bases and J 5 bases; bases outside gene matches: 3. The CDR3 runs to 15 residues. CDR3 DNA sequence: TGTGCCAGCAGCCCCGACAGGGGGCATAATTCACCCCTCCACTTT. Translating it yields CASSPDRGHNSPLHF.

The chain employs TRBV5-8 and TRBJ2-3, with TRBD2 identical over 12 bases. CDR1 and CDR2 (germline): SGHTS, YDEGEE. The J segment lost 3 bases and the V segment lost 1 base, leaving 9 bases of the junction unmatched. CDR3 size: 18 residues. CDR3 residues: CASSLSRTSGAETDTQYF. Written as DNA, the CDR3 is TGTGCCAGCAGCTTGTCCCGGACTAGCGGGGCGGAAACAGATACGCAGTATTTT.

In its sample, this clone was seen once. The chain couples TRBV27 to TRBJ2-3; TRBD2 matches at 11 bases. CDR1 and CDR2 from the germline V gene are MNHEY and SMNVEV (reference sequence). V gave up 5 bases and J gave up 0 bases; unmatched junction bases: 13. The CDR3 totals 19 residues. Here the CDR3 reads CASSLTSGLAAVSTDTQYF. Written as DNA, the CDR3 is TGTGCCAGCAGTCTAACCTCGGGACTAGCGGCTGTGAGCACAGATACGCAGTATTTT.

In DNA form, the CDR3 reads TGTGCCAGCAGGGAACAGGGAGGAAGTCAGCCCCAGCATTTT. It translates to CASREQGGSQPQHF. The chain carries TRBV2 and TRBJ1-5; D is possibly TRBD1 (6 bases). The V end was cut by 6 bases, the J end by 6 bases, with 15 bases between. Germline CDR1 SNHLY, CDR2 FYNNEI. This CDR3 contains 14 residues.

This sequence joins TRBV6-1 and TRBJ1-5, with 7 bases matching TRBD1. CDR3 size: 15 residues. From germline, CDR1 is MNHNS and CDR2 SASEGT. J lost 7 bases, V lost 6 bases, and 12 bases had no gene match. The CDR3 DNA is TGTGCCAGCAGCTTCGAGGTGACAGGGCCCCAGCCCCAGCATTTT. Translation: CASSFEVTGPQPQHF.

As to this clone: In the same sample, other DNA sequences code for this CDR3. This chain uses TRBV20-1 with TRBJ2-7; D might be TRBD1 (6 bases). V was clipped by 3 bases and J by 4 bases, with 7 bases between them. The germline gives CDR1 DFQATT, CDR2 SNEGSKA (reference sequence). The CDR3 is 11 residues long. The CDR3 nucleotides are TGCAGTGCTAGTAGGGGGTACGAGCAGTACTTC. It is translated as CSASRGYEQYF.

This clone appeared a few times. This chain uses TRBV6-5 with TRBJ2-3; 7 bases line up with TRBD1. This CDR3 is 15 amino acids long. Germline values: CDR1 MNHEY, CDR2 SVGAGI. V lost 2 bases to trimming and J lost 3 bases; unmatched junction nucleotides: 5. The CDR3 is CASSYTGTATDTQYF. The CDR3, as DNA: TGTGCCAGCAGTTACACCGGGACAGCAACAGATACGCAGTATTTT.

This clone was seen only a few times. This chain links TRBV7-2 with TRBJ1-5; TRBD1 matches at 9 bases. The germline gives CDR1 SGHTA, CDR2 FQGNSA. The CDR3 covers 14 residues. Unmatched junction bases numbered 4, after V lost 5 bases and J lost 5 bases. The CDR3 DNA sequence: TGTGCCAGCAGCCCCAGGACAGGGGATCAGCCCCAGCATTTT. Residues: CASSPRTGDQPQHF.

In nucleotides, the CDR3 is TGTGCCAGCAGCCGGGTTTCCACTGAAGCTTTCTTT. Its translation is CASSRVSTEAFF. This chain links TRBV6-1 with TRBJ1-1, with D unresolved. With 6 bases removed from V and 4 bases from J, the gap between germline ends came to 9 bases. The CDR3 is 12 residues long. Germline values: CDR1 MNHNS, CDR2 SASEGT.

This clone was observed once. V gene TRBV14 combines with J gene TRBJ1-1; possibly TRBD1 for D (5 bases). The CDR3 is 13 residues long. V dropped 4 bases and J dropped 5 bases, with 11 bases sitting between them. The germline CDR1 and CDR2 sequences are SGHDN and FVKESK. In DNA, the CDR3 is TGTGCCAGCAGCCGCCAGGGAAAAACTGAAGCTTTCTTT. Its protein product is CASSRQGKTEAFF.

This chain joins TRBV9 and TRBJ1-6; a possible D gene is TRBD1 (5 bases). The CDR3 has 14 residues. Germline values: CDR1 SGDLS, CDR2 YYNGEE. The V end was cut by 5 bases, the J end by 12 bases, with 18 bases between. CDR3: CASRGGRVDVPLHF. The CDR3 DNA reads TGTGCCAGCAGGGGGGGTCGTGTTGATGTACCCCTCCACTTT.

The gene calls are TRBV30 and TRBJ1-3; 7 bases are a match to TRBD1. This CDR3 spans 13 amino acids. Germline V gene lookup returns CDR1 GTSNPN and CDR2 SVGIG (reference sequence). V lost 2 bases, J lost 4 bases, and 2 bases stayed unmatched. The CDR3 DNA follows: TGTGCCTGGAGTTTGACAGGGGGAAACACCATATATTTT. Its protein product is CAWSLTGGNTIYF.

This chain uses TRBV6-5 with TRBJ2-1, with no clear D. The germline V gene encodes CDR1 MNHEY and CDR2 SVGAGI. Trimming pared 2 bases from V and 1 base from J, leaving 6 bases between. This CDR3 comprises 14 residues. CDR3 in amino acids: CASSYVRSYNEQFF. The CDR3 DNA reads TGTGCCAGCAGTTACGTGCGGTCCTACAATGAGCAGTTCTTC.

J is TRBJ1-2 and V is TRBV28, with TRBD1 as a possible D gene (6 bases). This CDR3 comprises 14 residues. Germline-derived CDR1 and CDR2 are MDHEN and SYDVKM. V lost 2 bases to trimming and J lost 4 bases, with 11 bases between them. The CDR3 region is CASSLPDRSYGYTF. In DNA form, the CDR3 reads TGTGCCAGCAGTTTACCCGACAGGAGCTATGGCTACACCTTC.

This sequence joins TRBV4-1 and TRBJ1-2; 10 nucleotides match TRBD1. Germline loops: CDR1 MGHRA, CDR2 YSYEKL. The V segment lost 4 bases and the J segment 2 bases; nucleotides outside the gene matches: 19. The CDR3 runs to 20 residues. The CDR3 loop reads CASSPTPGTGADGANYGYTF. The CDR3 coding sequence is TGCGCCAGCAGCCCTACTCCCGGGACAGGGGCCGATGGAGCCAACTATGGCTACACCTTC.

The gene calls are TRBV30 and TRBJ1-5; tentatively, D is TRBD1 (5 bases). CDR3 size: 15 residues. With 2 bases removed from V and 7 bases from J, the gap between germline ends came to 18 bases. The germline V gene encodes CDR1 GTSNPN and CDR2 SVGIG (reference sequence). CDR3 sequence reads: CAWSQTAHPVQPQHF. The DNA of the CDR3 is TGTGCCTGGAGTCAGACAGCTCATCCCGTGCAGCCCCAGCATTTT.

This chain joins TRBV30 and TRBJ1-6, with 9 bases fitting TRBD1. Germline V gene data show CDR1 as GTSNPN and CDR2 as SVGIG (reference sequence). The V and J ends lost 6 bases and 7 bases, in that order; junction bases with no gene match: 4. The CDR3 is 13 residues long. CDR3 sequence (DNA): TGTGCCTGCGGGACAGGGCTGAATTCACCCCTCCACTTT. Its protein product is CACGTGLNSPLHF.